This T cell receptor beta chain is from a study of shared clonotypes between healthy human individuals. On the study more broadly: Samples came from a couple of female and three male donors aged 18 to 49.

There were no recent acute infections or vaccinations among the donors, who were healthy HIV-negative adults. Genomic DNA (from each subset) was split evenly across several immunoSEQ plates. As handled by the study authors: Quality scores were absent from the junction-only immunoSEQ sequences, so filtering differed. Sequencing used immunoSEQ multiplex PCR; TCRdb keeps in-frame clones, though not all of them. That table furnishes V, J and clone size, whereas the DNA furnished D and trimming. Found here are under 150,000 clones, around 71% of them singletons; the top ten hold approximately 23%. The germline V and J ends were trimmed by 1 base and 7 bases, with 17 bases remaining between them. Germline CDR1 is MGHRA and CDR2 is YSYEKL. The CDR3 loop spans 15 amino acids.

Sequenced: memory CD8+ T cells sorted from blood. The subset denotes: CD45RO+ cells pooled with CCR7-negative TemRA cells. This clonotype was sampled from a woman aged 30 to 39 in good health. This rearrangement joins TRBV4-1 to TRBJ2-7; D not resolved. For the CDR3, the DNA is TGCGCCAGCAGCCAAGGGATCGGTCCCATGTGGGAGCAGTACTTC. This gives the protein CASSQGIGPMWEQYF.